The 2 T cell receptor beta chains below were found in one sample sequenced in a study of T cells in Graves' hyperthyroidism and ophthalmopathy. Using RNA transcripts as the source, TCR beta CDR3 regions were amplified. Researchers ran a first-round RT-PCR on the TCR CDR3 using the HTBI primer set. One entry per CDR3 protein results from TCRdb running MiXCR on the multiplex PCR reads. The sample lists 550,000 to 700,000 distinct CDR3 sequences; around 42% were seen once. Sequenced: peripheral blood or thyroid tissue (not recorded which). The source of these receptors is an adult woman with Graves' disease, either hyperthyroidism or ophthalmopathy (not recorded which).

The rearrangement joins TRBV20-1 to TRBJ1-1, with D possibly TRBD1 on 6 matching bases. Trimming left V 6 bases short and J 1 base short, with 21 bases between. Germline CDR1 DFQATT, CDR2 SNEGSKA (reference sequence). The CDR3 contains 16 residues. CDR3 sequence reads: CSATSRSGHRNTEAFF. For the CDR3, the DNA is TGCAGTGCCACCAGCAGATCGGGACATAGGAACACTGAAGCTTTCTTT.

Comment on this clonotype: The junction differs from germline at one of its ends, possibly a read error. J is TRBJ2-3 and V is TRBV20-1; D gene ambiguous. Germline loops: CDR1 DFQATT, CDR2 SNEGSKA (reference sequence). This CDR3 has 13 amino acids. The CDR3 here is CSARVATTDAQYF. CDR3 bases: TGCAGTGCTAGAGTGGCGACCACAGATGCGCAGTATTTT.